This T cell receptor (beta chain) appears in the sequencing data of a study of Ad26.COV2.S vaccination and SARS-CoV-2 variants. General observations from the study: Once vaccination had occurred, spike-specific CD8+ and CD4+ T cell responses reportedly showed substantial breadth. Vaccine recipients surpassed placebo recipients in spike-specific TCR breadth. TCR breadth and depth estimates may have understated total T cell responses. Measurement of non-spike TCR breadth gave similar results in vaccine and placebo recipients.

The data were produced by immunoSEQ multiplex PCR, yet TCRdb's version contains in-frame clones alone and is incomplete. The table lists fewer than 150,000 clones, 86% of them singletons. Turning to this clone: The antigen remains unidentified.

This TCR came from a human donor who had recovered from COVID-19. Sequencing used peripheral blood, obtained after recovery from COVID-19.

CDR3 in amino acids: CSVRQGANSPLHF. DNA of the CDR3: TGCAGCGTGAGACAGGGGGCAAATTCACCCCTCCACTTT. The V gene is TRBV29-1, the J gene TRBJ1-6; 10 bases match TRBD1. The V segment lost 6 bases and the J segment 7 bases; nucleotides outside the gene matches: 3. CDR1 SQVTM and CDR2 ANQGSEA come from the germline V gene. CDR3 length: 13 amino acids.